Listed here is a single TCR beta chain. Symptom resolution, clearance, or two negative PCRs marked the recovered donors of Cohort 3. This table comes from immunoSEQ multiplex PCR, and its TCRdb copy is limited to in-frame clones, with some not included. The data show nearly 200,000 clones, 80% to 85% seen once. Germline loops: CDR1 PRHDT, CDR2 FYEKMQ (reference sequence). This CDR3 region has 15 residues. V trimming: 4 bases; J trimming: 5 bases; junction bases outside the gene matches: 10. The entry originates in a study of blood T cell repertoires in COVID-19. The V call is TRBV13, the J call TRBJ1-2; TRBD1 agrees at 7 bases. The sequence derives from a man aged 40-49 years who had recovered from COVID-19. Sequenced input: PBMCs or T cells enriched from blood (not recorded which). CDR3 in amino acids: CASSSRTGDLYGYTF. CDR3 sequence (DNA): TGTGCCAGCAGCTCCAGGACAGGAGACTTATATGGCTACACCTTC.